This T cell receptor beta chain was obtained from a study of blood T cell repertoires in COVID-19. Across the whole study: Samples representing acute and convalescent COVID-19 were sourced from the United States, Italy and Spain. T cells, B-cell-depleted T cells, or PBMCs provided the cDNA or gDNA that served as material.

The authors' processing: Amplified reference gene primers provided the basis for estimating nucleated cell counts. Repertoires were generated with immunoSEQ multiplex PCR, while TCRdb's copy carries only in-frame clones and drops some. Clone size and the V and J calls come from that table; the DNA yielded D and trimming. The sample carries 210,000 or so clones, 70% to 90% recorded once. The CDR3 length is 14 residues. CDR1 is LNHDA and CDR2 is SQIVND in the germline V gene (reference sequence). The J segment lost 7 bases and the V segment lost 3 bases, leaving 6 bases of the junction unmatched. V and J are TRBV19 and TRBJ1-5; 7 bases fit TRBD1. This TCR was sampled from a woman in her 70s with active or convalescent COVID-19. Sequenced material: peripheral blood. CDR3 protein: CASSIGTVRQPQHF. The CDR3 nucleotides read TGTGCCAGTAGTATCGGGACAGTGAGACAGCCCCAGCATTTT.